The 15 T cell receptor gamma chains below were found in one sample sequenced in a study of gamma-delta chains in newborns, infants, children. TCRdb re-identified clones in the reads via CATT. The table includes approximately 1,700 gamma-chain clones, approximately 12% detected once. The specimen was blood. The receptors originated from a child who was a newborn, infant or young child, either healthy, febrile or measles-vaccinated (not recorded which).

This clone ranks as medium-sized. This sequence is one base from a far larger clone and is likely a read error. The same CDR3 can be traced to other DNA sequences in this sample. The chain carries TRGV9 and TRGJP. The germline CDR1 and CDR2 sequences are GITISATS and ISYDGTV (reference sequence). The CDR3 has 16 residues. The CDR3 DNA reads TGTGCCTTGTGGGAGGTGCAAGAGGTGGGCAAAAAAATCAAGGTATTT. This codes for CALWEVQEVGKKIKVF.

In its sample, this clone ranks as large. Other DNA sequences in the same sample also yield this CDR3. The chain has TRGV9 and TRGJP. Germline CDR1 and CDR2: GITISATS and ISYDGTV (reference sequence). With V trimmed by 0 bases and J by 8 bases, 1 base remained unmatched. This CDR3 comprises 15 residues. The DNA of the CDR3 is TGTGCCTTGTGGGAGGTGCAGTTGGGCAAAAAAATCAAGGTATTT. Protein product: CALWEVQLGKKIKVF.

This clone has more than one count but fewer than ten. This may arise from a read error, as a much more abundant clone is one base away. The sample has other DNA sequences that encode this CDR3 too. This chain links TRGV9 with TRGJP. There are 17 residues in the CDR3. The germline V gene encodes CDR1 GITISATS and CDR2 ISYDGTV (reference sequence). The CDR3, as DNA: TGTGCCCTGTGGGAGGTATTATTGGAGTTGGGCAAAAAAATCAAGGTATTT. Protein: CALWEVLLELGKKIKVF.

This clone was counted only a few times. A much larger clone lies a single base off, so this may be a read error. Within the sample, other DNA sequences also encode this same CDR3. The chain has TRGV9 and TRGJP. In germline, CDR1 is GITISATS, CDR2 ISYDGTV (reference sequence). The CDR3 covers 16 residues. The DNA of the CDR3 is TGTGCCTTGTGGGAGGTGCGCGGGTTGGGTAAAAAAATCAAGGTATTT. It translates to CALWEVRGLGKKIKVF.

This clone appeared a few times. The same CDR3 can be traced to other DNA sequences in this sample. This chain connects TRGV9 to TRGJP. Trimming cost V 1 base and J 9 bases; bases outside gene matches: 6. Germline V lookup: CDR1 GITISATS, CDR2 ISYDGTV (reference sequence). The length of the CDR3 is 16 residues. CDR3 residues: CALWEVQGLGKKIKVF. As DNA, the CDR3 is TGTGCCTTGTGGGAGGTTCAGGGGTTGGGCAAAAAAATCAAGGTATTT.

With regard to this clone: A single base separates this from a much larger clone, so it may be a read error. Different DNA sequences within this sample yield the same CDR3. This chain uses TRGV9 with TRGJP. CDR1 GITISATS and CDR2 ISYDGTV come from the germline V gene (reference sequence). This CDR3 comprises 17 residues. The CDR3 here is CALWEVRRELGKKIKVF. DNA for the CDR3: TGCGCCTTGTGGGAGGTGCGACGCGAGTTGGGCAAAAAAATCAAGGTATTT.

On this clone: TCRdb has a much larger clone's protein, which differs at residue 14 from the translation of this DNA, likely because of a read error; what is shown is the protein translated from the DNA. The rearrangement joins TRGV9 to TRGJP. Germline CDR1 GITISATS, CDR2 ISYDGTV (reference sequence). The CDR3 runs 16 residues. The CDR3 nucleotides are TGTGCCTTGTGGGAGTCGCAAGAGTTGGGCAAAAAAATCGAGGTATTT. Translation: CALWESQELGKKIEVF.

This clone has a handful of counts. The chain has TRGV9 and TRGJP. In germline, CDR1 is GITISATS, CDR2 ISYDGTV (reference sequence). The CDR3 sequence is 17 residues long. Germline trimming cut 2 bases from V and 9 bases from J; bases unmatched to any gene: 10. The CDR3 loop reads CALWEAPVVLGKKIKVF. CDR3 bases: TGTGCCTTGTGGGAGGCGCCCGTGGTGTTGGGCAAAAAAATCAAGGTATTT.

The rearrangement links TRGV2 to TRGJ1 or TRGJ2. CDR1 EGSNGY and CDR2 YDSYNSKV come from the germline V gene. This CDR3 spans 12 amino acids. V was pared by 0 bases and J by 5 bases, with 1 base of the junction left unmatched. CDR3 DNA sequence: TGTGCCACCTGGGACGGGCATTATAAGAAACTCTTT. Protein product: CATWDGHYKKLF.

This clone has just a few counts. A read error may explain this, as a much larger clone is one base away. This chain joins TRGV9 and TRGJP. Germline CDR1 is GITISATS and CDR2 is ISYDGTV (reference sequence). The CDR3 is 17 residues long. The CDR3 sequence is CALWEVRRELGKKIRVF. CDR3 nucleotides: TGTGCCTTGTGGGAGGTACGACGGGAGTTGGGCAAAAAAATCAGGGTATTT.

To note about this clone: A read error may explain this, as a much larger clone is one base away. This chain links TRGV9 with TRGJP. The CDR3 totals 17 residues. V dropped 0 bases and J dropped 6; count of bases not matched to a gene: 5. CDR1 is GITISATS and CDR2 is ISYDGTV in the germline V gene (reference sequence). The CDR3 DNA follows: TGTGCCTTGTGGGAGGTGGTTCCAGAGTTGGGCAAAAAAATCAAGGTATTT. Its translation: CALWEVVPELGKKIKVF.

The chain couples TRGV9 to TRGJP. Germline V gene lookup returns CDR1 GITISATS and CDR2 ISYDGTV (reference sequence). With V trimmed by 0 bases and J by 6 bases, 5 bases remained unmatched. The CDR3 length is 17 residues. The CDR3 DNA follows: TGTGCCTTGTGGGAGGTGTCGGCAGAGTTGGGCAAAAAAATCAAGGTATTT. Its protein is CALWEVSAELGKKIKVF.

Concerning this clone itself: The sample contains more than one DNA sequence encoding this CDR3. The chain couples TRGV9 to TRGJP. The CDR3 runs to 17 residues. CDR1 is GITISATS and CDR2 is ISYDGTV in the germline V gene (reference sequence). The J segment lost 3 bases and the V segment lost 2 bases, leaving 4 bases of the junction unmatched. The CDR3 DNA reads TGTGCCTTGTGGGAGGACCCGCAAGAGTTGGGCAAAAAAATCAAGGTATTT. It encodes CALWEDPQELGKKIKVF.

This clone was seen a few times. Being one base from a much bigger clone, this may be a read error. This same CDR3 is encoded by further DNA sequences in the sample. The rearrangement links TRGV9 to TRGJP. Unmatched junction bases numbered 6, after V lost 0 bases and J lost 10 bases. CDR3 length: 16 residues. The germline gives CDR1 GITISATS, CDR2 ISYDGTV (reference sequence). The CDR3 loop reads CALWEVLELGKKIKVF. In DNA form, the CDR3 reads TGTGCCTTGTGGGAGGTGTTGGAATTGGGCAAAAAAATCAAGGTATTT.

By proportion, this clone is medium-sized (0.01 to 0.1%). The CDR3 sequence is CALWELRELGKKIKVF. For the CDR3, the DNA is TGTGCCTTGTGGGAGTTAAGAGAGTTGGGCAAAAAAATCAAGGTATTT. The V and J genes are TRGV9 and TRGJP. Germline V lookup: CDR1 GITISATS, CDR2 ISYDGTV (reference sequence). V shed 3 bases and J 6 bases; nucleotides not matched to a gene: 5. There are 16 residues in the CDR3.